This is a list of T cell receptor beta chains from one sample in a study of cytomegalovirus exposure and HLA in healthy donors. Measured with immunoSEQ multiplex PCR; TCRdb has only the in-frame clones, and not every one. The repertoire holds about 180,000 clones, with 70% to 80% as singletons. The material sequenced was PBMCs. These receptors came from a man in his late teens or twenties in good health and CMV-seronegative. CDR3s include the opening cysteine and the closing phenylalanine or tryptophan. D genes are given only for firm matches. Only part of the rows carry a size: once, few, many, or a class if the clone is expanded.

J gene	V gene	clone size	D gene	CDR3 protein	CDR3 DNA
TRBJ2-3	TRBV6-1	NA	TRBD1	CASRGRGNTDTQYF	TGTGCCTCAAGGGGCAGGGGGAACACAGATACGCAGTATTTT
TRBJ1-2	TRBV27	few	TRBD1	CASSPGGGGYTF	TGTGCCAGCAGTCCAGGGGGCGGCGGCTACACCTTC
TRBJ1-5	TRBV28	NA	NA	CASSTGFWGNQPQHF	TGTGCCAGCAGCACAGGGTTTTGGGGCAATCAGCCCCAGCATTTT
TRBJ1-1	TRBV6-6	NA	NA	CASKTGRNTEAFF	TGTGCCAGCAAAACAGGGAGGAACACTGAAGCTTTCTTT
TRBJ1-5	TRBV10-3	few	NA	CAIADGGNQPQHF	TGTGCCATCGCCGACGGGGGGAATCAGCCCCAGCATTTT
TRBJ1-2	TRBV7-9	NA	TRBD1	CASSQTAPTGSNGYTF	TGTGCCAGCAGCCAAACAGCCCCGACAGGGAGTAATGGCTACACCTTC
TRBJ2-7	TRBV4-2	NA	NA	CASSLDEGVFYEQYF	TGTGCCAGCAGCCTGGATGAGGGGGTTTTCTACGAGCAGTACTTC
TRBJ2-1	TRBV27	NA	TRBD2	CASSPGLAGFSYNEQFF	TGTGCCAGCAGTCCAGGACTAGCGGGATTCTCCTACAATGAGCAGTTCTTC
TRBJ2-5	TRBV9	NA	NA	CASSVDYVDVTGMPETQYF	TGTGCCAGCAGCGTAGACTACGTTGACGTTACCGGTATGCCAGAGACCCAGTACTTC
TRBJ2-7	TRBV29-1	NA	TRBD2	CSVEMGSDGTSVYEQYF	TGCAGCGTTGAAATGGGTTCGGATGGGACTAGCGTCTACGAGCAGTACTTC
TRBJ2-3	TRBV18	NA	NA	CASSPTGPTDTQYF	TGTGCCAGCTCACCTACAGGGCCCACAGATACGCAGTATTTT
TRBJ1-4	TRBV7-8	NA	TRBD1	CASQGAANEKLFF	TGTGCCAGTCAGGGGGCAGCTAATGAAAAACTGTTTTTT
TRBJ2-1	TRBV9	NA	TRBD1	CASSVADTGVYNEQFF	TGTGCCAGCAGCGTAGCTGACACAGGGGTTTACAATGAGCAGTTCTTC
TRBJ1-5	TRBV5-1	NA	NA	CASSLETGRNQPQHF	TGCGCCAGCAGCTTGGAAACAGGGCGCAATCAGCCCCAGCATTTT
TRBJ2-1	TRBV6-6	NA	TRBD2	CASSILAGVTYNEQFF	TGTGCCAGCAGTATACTAGCGGGAGTAACCTACAATGAGCAGTTCTTC
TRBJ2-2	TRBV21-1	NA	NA	CASSAPGTSTGELFF	TGTGCCAGCAGCGCTCCCGGGACTAGCACCGGGGAGCTGTTTTTT
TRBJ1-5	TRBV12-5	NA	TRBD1	CASGLARDRALPQHF	TGTGCTAGTGGTTTGGCCCGGGACAGGGCTCTACCCCAGCATTTT
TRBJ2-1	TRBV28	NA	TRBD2	CASSLSSGVHNEQFF	TGTGCCAGCAGTTTGTCTAGCGGGGTGCACAATGAGCAGTTCTTC
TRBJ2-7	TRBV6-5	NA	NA	CASSATGSSQQYF	TGTGCCAGCAGTGCGACAGGATCAAGTCAGCAGTACTTC
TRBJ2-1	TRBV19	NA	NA	CASSIDGVPNEQFF	TGTGCCAGTAGTATTGACGGGGTGCCCAATGAGCAGTTCTTC
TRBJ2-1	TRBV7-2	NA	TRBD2	CASSPLEGGGGEQFF	TGTGCCAGCAGCCCCCTGGAGGGAGGCGGGGGTGAGCAGTTCTTC
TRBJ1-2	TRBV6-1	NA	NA	CASTGTRFFYGYTF	TGTGCCAGCACCGGAACGCGGTTCTTCTATGGCTACACCTTC
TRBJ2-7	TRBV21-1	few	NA	CAIHSGEQYF	TGTGCCATACACAGCGGAGAGCAGTACTTC
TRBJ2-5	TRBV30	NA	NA	CAWSVEPPETQYF	TGTGCCTGGAGTGTTGAGCCTCCAGAGACCCAGTACTTC
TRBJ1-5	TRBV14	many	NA	CARASNQPQHF	TGTGCCCGAGCTTCCAATCAGCCCCAGCATTTT
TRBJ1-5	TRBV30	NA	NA	CAWSVGGNNQPQHF	TGTGCCTGGAGTGTCGGCGGTAATAATCAGCCCCAGCATTTT
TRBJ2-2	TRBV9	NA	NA	CASSFNSNTGELFF	TGTGCCAGCAGCTTCAACTCGAACACCGGGGAGCTGTTTTTT
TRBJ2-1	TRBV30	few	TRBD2	CAWSVLSGKVYEQFF	TGTGCCTGGAGTGTACTAAGCGGGAAGGTCTATGAGCAGTTCTTC
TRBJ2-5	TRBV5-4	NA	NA	CASSLGSTQETQYF	TGTGCCAGCAGCTTGGGTAGTACCCAAGAGACCCAGTACTTC
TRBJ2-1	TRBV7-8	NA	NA	CASSYADRNNEQFF	TGTGCCAGCAGCTACGCCGACAGAAACAATGAGCAGTTCTTC
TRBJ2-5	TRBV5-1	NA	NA	CASSLSGLTETQYF	TGCGCCAGCAGCTTGTCAGGGCTGACAGAGACCCAGTACTTC
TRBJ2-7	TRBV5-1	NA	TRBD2	CASSLGGGTLAYEQYF	TGCGCCAGCAGCTTGGGCGGGGGGACCCTCGCCTACGAGCAGTACTTC
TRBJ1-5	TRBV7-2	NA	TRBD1	CASSLVQGDQPQHF	TGTGCCAGCAGCTTAGTACAGGGGGATCAGCCCCAGCATTTT
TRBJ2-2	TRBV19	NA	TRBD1	CASSTRQGTGELFF	TGTGCCAGTAGTACAAGACAGGGGACCGGGGAGCTGTTTTTT
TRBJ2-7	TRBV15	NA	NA	CATSRDGASYEQYF	TGTGCCACCAGCAGAGATGGGGCTTCCTACGAGCAGTACTTC
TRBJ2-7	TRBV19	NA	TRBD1	CASRSSGQGGEQYF	TGTGCCAGTAGATCCTCGGGACAGGGAGGTGAGCAGTACTTC
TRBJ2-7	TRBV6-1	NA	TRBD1	CASSEAGTGQRKYF	TGTGCCAGCAGTGAAGCGGGGACAGGCCAAAGGAAGTACTTC
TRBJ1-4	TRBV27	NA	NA	CASSPLRGATEEKLFF	TGTGCCAGCAGTCCGCTACGGGGGGCTACGGAAGAAAAACTGTTTTTT
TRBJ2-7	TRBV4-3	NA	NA	CASSPIHSGGLFPSYEQYF	TGCGCCAGCAGCCCAATCCACTCAGGGGGGCTTTTCCCGTCCTACGAGCAGTACTTC
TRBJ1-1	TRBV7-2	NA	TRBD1	CASSSRTGGEAFF	TGTGCCAGCAGCTCGCGGACAGGGGGCGAAGCTTTCTTT
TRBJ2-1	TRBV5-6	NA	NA	CASSLVTGGDGEQFF	TGTGCCAGCAGCTTGGTCACAGGGGGGGATGGTGAGCAGTTCTTC
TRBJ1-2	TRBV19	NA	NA	CASSSGQIGGYTF	TGTGCCAGTAGTTCGGGACAAATCGGGGGCTACACCTTC
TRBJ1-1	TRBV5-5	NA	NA	CASSLGPSSVNTEAFF	TGTGCCAGCAGCTTGGGCCCGTCGAGCGTGAACACTGAAGCTTTCTTT
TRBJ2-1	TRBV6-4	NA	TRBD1	CASSGTGGSYNEQFF	TGTGCCAGCAGTGGTACAGGGGGCTCCTACAATGAGCAGTTCTTC
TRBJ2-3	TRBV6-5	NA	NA	CASSPADTDTQYF	TGTGCCAGCAGCCCGGCGGACACAGATACGCAGTATTTT
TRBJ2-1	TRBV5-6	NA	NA	CASSLAGRGSYNEQFF	TGTGCCAGCAGCTTGGCCGGTCGGGGTTCCTACAATGAGCAGTTCTTC
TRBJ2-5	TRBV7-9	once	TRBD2	CASSLAGGPGETQYF	TGTGCCAGCAGTCTAGCGGGGGGGCCTGGAGAGACCCAGTACTTC
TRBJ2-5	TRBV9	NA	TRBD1	CASSLRDRGQETQYF	TGTGCCAGCAGCCTGCGGGACAGGGGCCAAGAGACCCAGTACTTC
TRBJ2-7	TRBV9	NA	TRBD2	CASSSGGASEQYF	TGTGCCAGCTCTAGCGGGGGGGCCTCAGAGCAGTACTTC
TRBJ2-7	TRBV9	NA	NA	CASSPLGTTYEQYF	TGTGCCAGTTCCCCCCTCGGAACTACCTACGAGCAGTACTTC
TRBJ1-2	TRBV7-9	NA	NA	CASSFTAWGYTF	TGTGCCAGCAGCTTCACAGCCTGGGGCTACACCTTC
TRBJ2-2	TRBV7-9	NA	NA	CASSFFIGANTGELFF	TGTGCCAGCAGCTTTTTTATAGGGGCTAACACCGGGGAGCTGTTTTTT
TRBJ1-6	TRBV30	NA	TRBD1	CAWSVTGDRRSPLHF	TGTGCCTGGAGTGTCACAGGGGACAGGCGGTCACCCCTCCACTTT
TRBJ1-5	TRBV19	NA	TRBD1	CASSPRGLGNQPQHF	TGTGCCAGTAGTCCCAGGGGGCTAGGCAATCAGCCCCAGCATTTT
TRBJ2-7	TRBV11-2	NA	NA	CASSLVAVGLGEQYF	TGTGCCAGCAGCTTAGTAGCGGTTGGGCTGGGGGAGCAGTACTTC
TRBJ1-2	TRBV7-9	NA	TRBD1	CSSSPRDSTGIKGYTF	TGTTCCAGCAGCCCCCGGGACTCGACAGGGATCAAGGGCTACACCTTC
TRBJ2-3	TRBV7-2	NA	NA	CASSLGGISADTQYF	TGTGCCAGCAGCTTGGGCGGGATTAGCGCAGATACGCAGTATTTT
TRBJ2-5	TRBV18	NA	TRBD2	CASSPGLAETQYF	TGTGCCAGCTCACCGGGACTAGCTGAGACCCAGTACTTC
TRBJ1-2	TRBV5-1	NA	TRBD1	CASSQGGTAHGYTF	TGCGCCAGCAGTCAAGGGGGGACAGCTCATGGCTACACCTTC
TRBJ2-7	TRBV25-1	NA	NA	CASSEYGSAYEQYF	TGTGCCAGCAGTGAATATGGCAGCGCCTACGAGCAGTACTTC